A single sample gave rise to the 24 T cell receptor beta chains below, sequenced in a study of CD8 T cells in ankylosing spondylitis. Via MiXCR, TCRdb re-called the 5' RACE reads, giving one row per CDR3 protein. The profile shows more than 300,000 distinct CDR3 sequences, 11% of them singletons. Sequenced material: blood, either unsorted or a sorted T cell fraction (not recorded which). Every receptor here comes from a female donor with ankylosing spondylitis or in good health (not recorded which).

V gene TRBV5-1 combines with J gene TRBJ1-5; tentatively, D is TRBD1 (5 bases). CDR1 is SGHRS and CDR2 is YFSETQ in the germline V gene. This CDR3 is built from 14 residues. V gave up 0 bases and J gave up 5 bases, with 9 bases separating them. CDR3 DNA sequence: TGCGCCAGCAGCTTGGATGGGGCCGATCAGCCCCAGCATTTT. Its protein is CASSLDGADQPQHF.

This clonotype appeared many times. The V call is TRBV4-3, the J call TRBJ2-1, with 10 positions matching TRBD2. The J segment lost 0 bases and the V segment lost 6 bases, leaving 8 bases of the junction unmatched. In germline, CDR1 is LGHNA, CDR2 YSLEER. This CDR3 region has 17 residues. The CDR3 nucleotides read TGCGCCAGCAGTCGAATAGCGGGAGGTAGCTCCTACAATGAGCAGTTCTTC. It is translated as CASSRIAGGSSYNEQFF.

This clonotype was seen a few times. CDR3 sequence: CATSAGDLAGGIGETQYF. In DNA form, the CDR3 reads TGTGCCACCAGTGCGGGTGACCTAGCGGGAGGCATTGGTGAGACCCAGTACTTC. The rearrangement links TRBV24-1 to TRBJ2-5; 11 nucleotides align to TRBD2. The CDR3 extends over 18 amino acids. J lost 5 bases, V lost 5 bases, and 15 bases had no gene match. Germline V gene data show CDR1 as KGHDR and CDR2 as SFDVKD.

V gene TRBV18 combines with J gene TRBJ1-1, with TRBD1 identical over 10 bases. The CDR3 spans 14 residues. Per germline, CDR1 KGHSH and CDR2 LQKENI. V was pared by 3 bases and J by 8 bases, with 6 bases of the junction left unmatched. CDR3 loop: CASSPAGQGTEAFF. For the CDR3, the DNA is TGTGCCAGCTCACCGGCGGGACAGGGGACCGAAGCTTTCTTT.

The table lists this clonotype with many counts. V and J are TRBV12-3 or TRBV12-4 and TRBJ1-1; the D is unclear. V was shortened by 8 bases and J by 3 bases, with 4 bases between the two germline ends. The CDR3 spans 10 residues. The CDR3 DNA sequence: TGTGCCAGCTTGGACACTGAAGCTTTCTTT. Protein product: CASLDTEAFF.

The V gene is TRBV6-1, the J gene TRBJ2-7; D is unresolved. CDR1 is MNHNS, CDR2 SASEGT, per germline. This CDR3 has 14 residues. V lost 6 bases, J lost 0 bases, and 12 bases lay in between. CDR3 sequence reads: CASSPGSNSYEQYF. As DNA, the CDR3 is TGTGCCAGCAGCCCCGGGTCCAACTCCTACGAGCAGTACTTC.

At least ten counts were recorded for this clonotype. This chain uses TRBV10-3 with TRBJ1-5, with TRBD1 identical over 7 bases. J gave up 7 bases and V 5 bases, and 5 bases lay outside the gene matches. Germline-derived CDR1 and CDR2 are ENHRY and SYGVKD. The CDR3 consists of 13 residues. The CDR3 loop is CAISTGARQPQHF. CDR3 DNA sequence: TGTGCCATCAGTACAGGGGCGAGGCAGCCCCAGCATTTT.

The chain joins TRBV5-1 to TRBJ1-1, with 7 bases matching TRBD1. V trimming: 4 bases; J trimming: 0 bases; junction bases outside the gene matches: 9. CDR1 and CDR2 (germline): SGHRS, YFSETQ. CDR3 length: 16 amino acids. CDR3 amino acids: CASSLEPGGMNTEAFF. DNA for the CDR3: TGCGCCAGCAGCCTGGAACCAGGGGGTATGAACACTGAAGCTTTCTTT.

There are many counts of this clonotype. CDR3 coding DNA: TGTGCCAGCAGTTCCTTAGGGGGAGGCCTAAACGAGCAGTACTTC. This codes for CASSSLGGGLNEQYF. The chain carries TRBV7-9 and TRBJ2-7, with D perhaps given as TRBD1 or TRBD2 (6 bases each). Germline CDR1 SEHNR, CDR2 FQNEAQ (reference sequence). The CDR3 consists of 15 residues. Trimming removed 6 bases at V and 5 bases at J, with 20 bases between.

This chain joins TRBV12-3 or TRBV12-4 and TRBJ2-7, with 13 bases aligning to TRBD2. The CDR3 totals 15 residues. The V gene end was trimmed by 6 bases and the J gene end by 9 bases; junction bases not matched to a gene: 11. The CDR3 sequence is CASSLTSGRALWQYF. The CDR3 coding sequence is TGTGCCAGCAGCCTCACTAGCGGGAGGGCCCTCTGGCAGTACTTC.

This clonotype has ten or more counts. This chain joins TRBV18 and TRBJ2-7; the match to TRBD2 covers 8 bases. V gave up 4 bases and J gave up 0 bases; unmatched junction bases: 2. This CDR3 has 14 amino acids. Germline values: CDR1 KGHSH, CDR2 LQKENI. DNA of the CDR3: TGTGCCAGCTCACTAGCGGGGTACTCCTACGAGCAGTACTTC. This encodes CASSLAGYSYEQYF.

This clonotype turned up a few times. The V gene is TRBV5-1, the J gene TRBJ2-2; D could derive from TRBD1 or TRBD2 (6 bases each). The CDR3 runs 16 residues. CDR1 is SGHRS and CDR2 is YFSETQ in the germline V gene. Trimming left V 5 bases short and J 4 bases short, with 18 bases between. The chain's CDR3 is CASRPPGATGTGELFF. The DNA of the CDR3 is TGCGCCAGCAGGCCTCCGGGGGCAACGGGCACCGGGGAGCTGTTTTTT.

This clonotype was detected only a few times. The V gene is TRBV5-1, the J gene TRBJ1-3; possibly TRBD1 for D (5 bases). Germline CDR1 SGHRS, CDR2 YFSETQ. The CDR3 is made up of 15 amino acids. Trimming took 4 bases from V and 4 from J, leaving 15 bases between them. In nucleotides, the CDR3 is TGCGCCAGCAGCCTTGATGGGACCCCGGGAAACACCATATATTTT. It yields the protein CASSLDGTPGNTIYF. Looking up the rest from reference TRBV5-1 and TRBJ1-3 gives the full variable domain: KAGVTQTPRYLIKTRGQQVTLSCSPISGHRSVSWYQQTPGQGLQFLFEYFSETQRNKGNFPGRFSGRQFSNSRSEMNVSTLELGDSALYLCASSLDGTPGNTIYFGEGSWLTVV.

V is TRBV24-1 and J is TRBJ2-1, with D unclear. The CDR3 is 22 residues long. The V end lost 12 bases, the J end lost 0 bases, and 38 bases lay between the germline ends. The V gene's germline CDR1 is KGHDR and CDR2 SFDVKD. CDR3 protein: CAAIDLIWWYYRGRSSYNEQFF. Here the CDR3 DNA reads TGTGCCGCCATTGATTTAATTTGGTGGTACTACCGAGGCCGGAGCTCCTACAATGAGCAGTTCTTC.

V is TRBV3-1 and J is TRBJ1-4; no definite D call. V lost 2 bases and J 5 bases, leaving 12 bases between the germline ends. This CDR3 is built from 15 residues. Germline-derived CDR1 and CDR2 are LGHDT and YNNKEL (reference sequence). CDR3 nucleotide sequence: TGTGCCAGCAGCCAATGGTCAGGCGTGAATGAAAAACTGTTTTTT. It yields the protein CASSQWSGVNEKLFF.

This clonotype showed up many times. In DNA form, the CDR3 reads TGCGCCAGCAGCCCACAGAGCTCTGGAAACACCATATATTTT. Protein product: CASSPQSSGNTIYF. The chain couples TRBV5-1 to TRBJ1-3; D ambiguous. CDR1 is SGHRS and CDR2 is YFSETQ in the germline V gene. The CDR3 runs to 14 residues. Trimming removed 4 bases at V and 0 bases at J, with 8 bases between. Based on the CDR3 plus reference TRBV5-1 and TRBJ1-3, the full variable domain is KAGVTQTPRYLIKTRGQQVTLSCSPISGHRSVSWYQQTPGQGLQFLFEYFSETQRNKGNFPGRFSGRQFSNSRSEMNVSTLELGDSALYLCASSPQSSGNTIYFGEGSWLTVV.

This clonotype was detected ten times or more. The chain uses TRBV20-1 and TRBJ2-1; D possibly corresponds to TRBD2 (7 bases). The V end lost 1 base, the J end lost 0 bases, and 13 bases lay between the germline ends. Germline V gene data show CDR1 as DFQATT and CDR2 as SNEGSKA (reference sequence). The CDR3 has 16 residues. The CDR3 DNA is TGCAGTGCTAGAGGGGCGGGGGCTAGCTCCTACAATGAGCAGTTCTTC. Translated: CSARGAGASSYNEQFF.

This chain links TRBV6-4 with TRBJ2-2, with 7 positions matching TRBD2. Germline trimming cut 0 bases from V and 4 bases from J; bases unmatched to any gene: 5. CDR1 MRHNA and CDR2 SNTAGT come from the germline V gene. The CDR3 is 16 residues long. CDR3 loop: CASSDSGGSGTGELFF. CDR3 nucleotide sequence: TGTGCCAGCAGTGACTCGGGAGGGAGCGGCACCGGGGAGCTGTTTTTT.

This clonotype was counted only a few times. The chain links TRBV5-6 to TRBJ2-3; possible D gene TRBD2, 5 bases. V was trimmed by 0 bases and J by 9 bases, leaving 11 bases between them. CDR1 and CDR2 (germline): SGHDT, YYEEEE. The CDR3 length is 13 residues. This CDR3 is CASSLGTFGTQYF. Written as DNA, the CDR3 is TGTGCCAGCAGCTTGGGGACTTTTGGCACGCAGTATTTT.

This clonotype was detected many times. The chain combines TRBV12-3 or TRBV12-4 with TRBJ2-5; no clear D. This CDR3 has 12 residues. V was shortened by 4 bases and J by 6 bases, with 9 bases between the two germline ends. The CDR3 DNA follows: TGTGCCAGCAGTTCCTCTATCAAGACCCAGTACTTC. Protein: CASSSSIKTQYF.

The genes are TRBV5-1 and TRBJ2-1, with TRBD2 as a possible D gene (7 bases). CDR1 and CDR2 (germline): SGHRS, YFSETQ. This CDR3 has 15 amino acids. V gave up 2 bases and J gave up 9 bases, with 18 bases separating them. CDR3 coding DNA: TGCGCCAGCAGCTTAGGCGGGGGCAGCGTGCTTGAGCAGTTCTTC. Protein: CASSLGGGSVLEQFF.

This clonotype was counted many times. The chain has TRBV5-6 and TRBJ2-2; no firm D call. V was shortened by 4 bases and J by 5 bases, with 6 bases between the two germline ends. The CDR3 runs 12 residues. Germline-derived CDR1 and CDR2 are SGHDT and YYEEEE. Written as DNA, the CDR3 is TGTGCCAGCAGCCAAGCGACCGGGGAGCTGTTTTTT. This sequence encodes CASSQATGELFF.

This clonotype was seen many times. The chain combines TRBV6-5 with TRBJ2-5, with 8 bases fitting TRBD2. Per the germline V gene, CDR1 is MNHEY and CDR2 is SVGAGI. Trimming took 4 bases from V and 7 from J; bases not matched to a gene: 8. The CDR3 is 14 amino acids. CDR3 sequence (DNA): TGTGCCAGCAGTTTAGCGGGGAATTTAGGGACCCAGTACTTC. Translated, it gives CASSLAGNLGTQYF.

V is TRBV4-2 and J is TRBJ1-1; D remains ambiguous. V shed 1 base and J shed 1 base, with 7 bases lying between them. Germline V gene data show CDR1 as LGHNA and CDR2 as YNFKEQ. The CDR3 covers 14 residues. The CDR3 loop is CASSQVSQNTEAFF. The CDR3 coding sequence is TGTGCCAGCAGCCAAGTCTCACAGAACACTGAAGCTTTCTTT.